The clone carrying this T cell receptor (beta chain) was counted a few times. Its antigen is unidentified. These data are taken from a study of naive and memory T cell subsets. Study-level findings and limits: Each distinct alpha or beta sequence counts as one clonotype. Gini index rose across naive, CM, EM and EMRA in CD4 and CD8.

Trimming at V came to 3 bases and at J to 9 bases, leaving 19 bases not matched to a gene. Germline CDR1 is MGHRA and CDR2 is YSYEKL. The CDR3 runs 18 residues. Two oligonucleotides, mixed equimolar, formed the beta constant-region primer covering TRBC1 and TRBC2. MiXCR, applied by TCRdb to the UMI-ligation and nested PCR reads, yields one record per CDR3 protein. Of tens of thousands of distinct CDR3 sequences in the sample, roughly 7% were seen once. CD4+ T cell IFNgamma after overnight CMV lysate exposure gave donor CMV status. Sequencing was carried out using central memory CD4+ T cells from blood. V is TRBV4-1 and J is TRBJ2-4; 8 bases match TRBD2. This clonotype was obtained from a human donor in good health. CDR3 in amino acids: CASSQEAQSGTRGGIQYF. The DNA of the CDR3 is TGCGCCAGCAGCCAGGAGGCTCAATCGGGGACTAGGGGCGGCATTCAGTACTTC.